Listed here are 14 T cell receptor beta chains from one sample, sequenced in a study of human T cells and chemical hapten exposure. Time point denoted: pre-sensitization, week 0. This sample's treatment: therapeutic diphenylcyclopropenone sensitization with weekly scalp DPC. TCRdb re-analysed the RACE reads in MiXCR, keeping a single row per CDR3 protein. The table has a few hundred thousand distinct CDR3 sequences, 5% to 6.5% seen once. The sequenced sample was whole blood, obtained in connection with sensitization to the hapten diphenylcyclopropenone (DPC). The receptors shown here come from a woman between 18 and 30 years old with alopecia areata. Some clones in this sample may be carry-over from other donors' samples.

This clonotype was seen ten or more times. The rearrangement links TRBV10-3 to TRBJ1-6; D not resolved. There are 12 residues in the CDR3. The germline V gene encodes CDR1 ENHRY and CDR2 SYGVKD. Trimming shortened V by 0 bases and J by 18 bases, and 12 bases separated the two germline ends. CDR3 DNA: TGTGCCATCAGTGAGTCCAGAGGGAATGACCACTTT. It yields the protein CAISESRGNDHF.

This clonotype has a count of ten or more. The chain couples TRBV13 to TRBJ1-3; a weak D match, TRBD1 (5 bases). The V gene lost 7 bases and the J gene lost 0 bases, with 13 bases spanning the gap. There are 15 residues in the CDR3. CDR1 and CDR2 (germline): PRHDT, FYEKMQ (reference sequence). The CDR3 here is CASTITGDSGNTIYF. As DNA, the CDR3 is TGTGCCAGCACCATAACAGGAGACTCTGGAAACACCATATATTTT.

This clonotype was counted at least ten times. The chain carries TRBV28 and TRBJ2-5, with 10 positions matching TRBD1. J was trimmed by 5 bases and V by 5 bases; bases with no gene match: 11. The CDR3 extends over 16 amino acids. Per germline, CDR1 MDHEN and CDR2 SYDVKM. The CDR3 here is CASSPWEGQGRETQYF. CDR3 bases: TGTGCCAGCAGTCCCTGGGAGGGACAGGGGCGGGAGACCCAGTACTTC.

This clonotype was counted between two and nine times. The chain links TRBV12-3 or TRBV12-4 to TRBJ2-3; D possibly matches TRBD1 or TRBD2 (6 bases each). Between the trimmed V and J ends, which lost 3 bases and 4 bases, there was a span of 11 bases. The CDR3 has 14 amino acids. This chain's CDR3 is CASSLGGPADTQYF. Written as DNA, the CDR3 is TGTGCCAGCAGTTTGGGGGGCCCGGCAGATACGCAGTATTTT.

This sequence joins TRBV12-3 or TRBV12-4 and TRBJ1-6; the D gene is possibly TRBD1 (5 bases). The CDR3 loop spans 14 amino acids. V was pared by 7 bases and J by 7 bases, with 14 bases between. This chain's CDR3 is CASTRDGPNSPLHF. Written as DNA, the CDR3 is TGTGCCAGCACCCGGGACGGGCCGAATTCACCCCTCCACTTT.

This clonotype was picked up many times. The J gene is TRBJ1-1, the V gene TRBV5-6; D not certain. CDR1 and CDR2 (germline): SGHDT, YYEEEE. With 0 bases removed from V and 0 bases from J, the gap between germline ends came to 9 bases. CDR3 length equals 15 residues. DNA for the CDR3: TGTGCCAGCAGCTTGGAACCCAAACTGAACACTGAAGCTTTCTTT. It codes for CASSLEPKLNTEAFF. Full variable domain (missing parts from reference TRBV5-6 and TRBJ1-1): DAGVTQSPTHLIKTRGQQVTLRCSPKSGHDTVSWYQQALGQGPQFIFQYYEEEERQRGNFPDRFSGHQFPNYSSELNVNALLLGDSALYLCASSLEPKLNTEAFFGQGTRLTVV.

This chain links TRBV29-1 with TRBJ1-2; 9 positions agree with TRBD1. The CDR3 has 15 amino acids. Germline CDR1 and CDR2: SQVTM and ANQGSEA. V shed 2 bases and J 4 bases; nucleotides not matched to a gene: 8. The CDR3 here is CSVEFVRTGVYGYTF. Written as DNA, the CDR3 is TGCAGCGTTGAATTCGTTAGGACAGGGGTCTATGGCTACACCTTC.

The chain links TRBV27 to TRBJ1-1; D gene unclear. The CDR3 is 15 residues long. The V gene lost 5 bases and the J gene lost 4 bases, with 17 bases spanning the gap. Germline values: CDR1 MNHEY, CDR2 SMNVEV (reference sequence). The CDR3 reads CASSVGLGLRTEAFF. The DNA for the CDR3 is TGTGCCAGCAGTGTCGGACTGGGCCTCCGCACTGAAGCTTTCTTT.

The chain has TRBV6-2 or TRBV6-3 and TRBJ2-5; a possible D gene is TRBD2 (5 bases). The germline V and J ends were trimmed by 5 bases and 7 bases, with 8 bases remaining between them. The germline V gene has CDR1 MNHEY and CDR2 SVGEGT. This CDR3 has 11 amino acids. The CDR3 region is CASSLGVTQYF. CDR3 DNA: TGTGCCAGCAGTCTCGGGGTGACCCAGTACTTC.

This clonotype was picked up many times. V is TRBV24-1 and J is TRBJ1-1; 8 bases fit TRBD1. Germline CDR1 KGHDR, CDR2 SFDVKD. Trimming at V came to 12 bases and at J to 4 bases, leaving 9 bases not matched to a gene. The CDR3 totals 13 residues. The CDR3 DNA sequence: TGTGCCGTTTTGACAGGGGACGGCACTGAAGCTTTCTTT. Translating it yields CAVLTGDGTEAFF.

V usage is TRBV20-1 and J usage is TRBJ1-1, with D perhaps matching TRBD1 (5 bases). The CDR3 length is 13 residues. Germline CDR1 and CDR2: DFQATT and SNEGSKA (reference sequence). V was clipped by 1 base and J by 6 bases, with 12 bases between them. The CDR3 reads CSARGGVSSEAFF. CDR3 DNA sequence: TGCAGTGCTAGAGGGGGGGTCTCGTCTGAAGCTTTCTTT.

This clonotype was detected ten times or more. The CDR3 reads CASSPGLAGAGTGELFF. CDR3 in DNA: TGTGCCAGCAGCCCCGGACTAGCGGGGGCAGGGACCGGGGAGCTGTTTTTT. The gene calls are TRBV3-1 and TRBJ2-2; 13 nucleotides align to TRBD2. CDR3 length equals 17 residues. From germline, CDR1 is LGHDT and CDR2 YNNKEL (reference sequence). V lost 4 bases, J lost 5 bases, and 7 bases stayed unmatched.

The chain links TRBV4-3 to TRBJ2-3, with 8 nucleotides matching TRBD2. V gave up 1 base and J gave up 0 bases; unmatched junction bases: 6. This CDR3 spans 17 amino acids. Germline CDR1 reads LGHNA; CDR2 reads YSLEER. The CDR3 sequence: CASSQGRSGESTDTQYF. CDR3 DNA: TGCGCCAGCAGCCAAGGTCGTAGCGGGGAGAGCACAGATACGCAGTATTTT.

About this clonotype: Mismatch with germline at one junction end may stem from a read error. The V gene is TRBV6-5, the J gene TRBJ1-1; maybe TRBD1 (6 bases). CDR1 and CDR2 (germline): MNHEY, SVGAGI. This CDR3 contains 15 residues. DNA of the CDR3: TGTGCCAGCAGTTCCGGATTGCAGGGGAACACTGAAGCTTCCTTT. This encodes CASSSGLQGNTEASF.